Listed below are T cell receptor beta chains from one sample, sequenced in a study of CD8+ T cells in alopecia areata. TCRdb keeps only in-frame clones here, not all; method: immunoSEQ multiplex PCR. The sample records 35,000 to 45,000 clones, more than 50% being singletons. The specimen sequenced was CD4+ Tregs sorted from blood. The origin of the receptors is a human donor with alopecia areata. Each CDR3 is given with its conserved first and last residue. D genes are given only for firm matches. Part of the rows lack a size; the others show once, few, many or a class for expanded clones.

D gene,J gene,V gene,clone size,CDR3 DNA,CDR3 protein
TRBD2,TRBJ2-5,TRBV29-1,.,TGCAGCGTTTCCCCCACCGCCACGGGAGGGCCCTCAAGAGGGACCCAGTACTTC,CSVSPTATGGPSRGTQYF
TRBD2,TRBJ2-1,TRBV7-2,.,TGTGCCAGCAGCTCCGCCCTAGCGGGACTCCCACAGTTCTTC,CASSSALAGLPQFF
TRBD2,TRBJ2-1,TRBV7-3,.,TGTGCCAGCAGCTTAGCAGCGGGGTCGGGCTCCTACAATGAGCAGTTCTTC,CASSLAAGSGSYNEQFF
.,TRBJ1-5,TRBV7-9,.,TGTGCCAGCAGCTTAGGCGGGGGGCGGCGGCAACAGCCCCAGCATTTT,CASSLGGGRRQQPQHF
.,TRBJ2-3,TRBV28,.,TGTGCCAGCAGTTTTGGGGGAAGGCGCACAGATACGCAGTATTTT,CASSFGGRRTDTQYF
.,TRBJ2-2,TRBV2,.,TGTGCCAGCAGTGATTTACAGGGAAATACCGGGGAGCTGTTTTTT,CASSDLQGNTGELFF
.,TRBJ2-5,TRBV7-3,few,TGTGCCAGCAGCCCCCAGGGGTGGGGGCCCCAGTACTTC,CASSPQGWGPQYF
TRBD1,TRBJ2-2,TRBV4-3,.,TGCGCCAGCGGTCTACTTGGGACAGGGAACACCGGGGAGCTGTTTTTT,CASGLLGTGNTGELFF
TRBD1,TRBJ1-1,TRBV13,.,TGTGCCAGCAGCTCACAGGGGGCAGTAAGGGAAGCTTTCTTT,CASSSQGAVREAFF
.,TRBJ2-2,TRBV27,.,TGTGCCAGCACTCGTGGGCTAGGCACCGGGGAGCTGTTTTTT,CASTRGLGTGELFF
.,TRBJ1-2,TRBV5-1,few,TGCGCCAGCACCCCCCGGGGAGATAACTATGGCTACACCTTC,CASTPRGDNYGYTF
.,TRBJ1-5,TRBV7-6,.,TGTGCCAGCAGCTTAGCGATGCCAGGGTCCTTCAATCAGCCCCAGCATTTT,CASSLAMPGSFNQPQHF
TRBD1,TRBJ2-7,TRBV19,few,TGTGCCAGTAGCAAGGGACAGGGGCAAGCCGAGCAGTACTTC,CASSKGQGQAEQYF
.,TRBJ2-1,TRBV7-8,.,TGTGCCAGCAGCTCTCTGACTTCTAGGGATGAGCAGTTCTTC,CASSSLTSRDEQFF
.,TRBJ1-5,TRBV7-2,.,TGTGCCAGCAGCTTATCCGGGACGGTTAGCAATCAGCCCCAGCATTTT,CASSLSGTVSNQPQHF
.,TRBJ2-3,TRBV7-8,few,TGTGCCAGCAGCTTATCGGGGGGCGGGGATACGCAGTATTTT,CASSLSGGGDTQYF
TRBD1,TRBJ1-6,TRBV5-1,.,TGCGCCAGCAGCTTGGACAGGGGACGATATAATTCACCCCTCCACTTT,CASSLDRGRYNSPLHF
.,TRBJ2-3,TRBV11-2,.,TGTGCCAGCAGCTTAACGCAGACTAGCACAGATACGCAGTATTTT,CASSLTQTSTDTQYF